This TCR beta chain appears in the sequencing data of a study of blood T cell repertoires in COVID-19. As for the study in general: Acute and convalescent COVID-19 samples came from the United States, Italy and Spain. Sources were T cells, B-cell-depleted T cells, or PBMCs; the material itself was cDNA or gDNA.

Trimming took 2 bases from V and 1 from J, leaving 19 bases between them. The CDR3 loop spans 17 amino acids. Germline V lookup: CDR1 SGDLS, CDR2 YYNGEE. In the authors' methods: Researchers report that nucleated cell counts were estimated from reference gene primer amplification. Measured with immunoSEQ multiplex PCR; TCRdb has only the in-frame clones, and not every one. Clone size and the V and J calls come from that table; the DNA yielded D and trimming. This sample yields a few hundred thousand clones, of which roughly 85% are seen a single time; roughly 7.8% belongs to the top ten. Sequencing used peripheral blood. The genes are TRBV9 and TRBJ2-7; TRBD1 might be the D (5 bases). The clonotype comes from a human donor in a cohort sampled during active COVID-19. CDR3 amino acids: CASSVSPFAAGSYEQYF. CDR3 DNA: TGTGCCAGCAGCGTCTCCCCGTTCGCAGCAGGGTCCTACGAGCAGTACTTC. The full variable domain, in which reference TRBV9 and TRBJ2-7 provide the parts outside the CDR3, is DSGVTQTPKHLITATGQRVTLRCSPRSGDLSVYWYQQSLDQGLQFLIQYYNGEERAKGNILERFSAQQFPDLHSELNLSSLELGDSALYFCASSVSPFAAGSYEQYFGPGTRLTVT.